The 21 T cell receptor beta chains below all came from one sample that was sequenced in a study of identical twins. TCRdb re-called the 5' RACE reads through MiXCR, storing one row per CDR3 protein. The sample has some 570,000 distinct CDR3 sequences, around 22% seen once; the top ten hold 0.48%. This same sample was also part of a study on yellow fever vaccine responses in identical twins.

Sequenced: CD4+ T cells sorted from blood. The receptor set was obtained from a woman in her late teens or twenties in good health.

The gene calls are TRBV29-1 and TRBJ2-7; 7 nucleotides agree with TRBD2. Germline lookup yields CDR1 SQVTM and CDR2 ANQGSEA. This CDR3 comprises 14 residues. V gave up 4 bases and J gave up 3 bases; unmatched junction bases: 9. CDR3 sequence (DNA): TGCAGCGTTGGTGGATCCGGGACTATCTACGAGCAGTACTTC. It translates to CSVGGSGTIYEQYF.

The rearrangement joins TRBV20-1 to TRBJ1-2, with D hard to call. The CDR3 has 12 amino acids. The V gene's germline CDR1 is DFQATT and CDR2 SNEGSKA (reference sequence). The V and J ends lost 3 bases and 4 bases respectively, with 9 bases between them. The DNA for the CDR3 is TGCAGTGCTAGGACCGGCGCCTATGGCTACACCTTC. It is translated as CSARTGAYGYTF.

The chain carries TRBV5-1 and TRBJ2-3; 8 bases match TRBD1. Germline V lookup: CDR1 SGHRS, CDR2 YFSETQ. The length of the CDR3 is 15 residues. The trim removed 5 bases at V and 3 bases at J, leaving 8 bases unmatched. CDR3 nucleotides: TGCGCCAGCAGGGCTAGGACAGGGAATACAGATACGCAGTATTTT. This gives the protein CASRARTGNTDTQYF. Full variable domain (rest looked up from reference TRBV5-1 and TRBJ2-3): KAGVTQTPRYLIKTRGQQVTLSCSPISGHRSVSWYQQTPGQGLQFLFEYFSETQRNKGNFPGRFSGRQFSNSRSEMNVSTLELGDSALYLCASRARTGNTDTQYFGPGTRLTVL.

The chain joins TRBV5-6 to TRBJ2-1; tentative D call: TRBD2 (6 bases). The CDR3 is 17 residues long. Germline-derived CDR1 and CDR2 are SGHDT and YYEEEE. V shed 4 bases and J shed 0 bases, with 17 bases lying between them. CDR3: CASSPTSREFSYNEQFF. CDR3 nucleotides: TGTGCCAGCAGCCCCACCTCCCGGGAGTTCTCCTACAATGAGCAGTTCTTC.

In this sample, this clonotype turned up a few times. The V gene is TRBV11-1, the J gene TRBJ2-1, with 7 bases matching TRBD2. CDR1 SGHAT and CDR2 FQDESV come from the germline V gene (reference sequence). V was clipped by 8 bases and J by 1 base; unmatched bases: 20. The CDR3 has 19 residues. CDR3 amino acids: CASAGVADGIRSSYNEQFF. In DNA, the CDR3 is TGTGCCAGCGCGGGGGTAGCGGACGGGATCCGGTCTTCCTACAATGAGCAGTTCTTC.

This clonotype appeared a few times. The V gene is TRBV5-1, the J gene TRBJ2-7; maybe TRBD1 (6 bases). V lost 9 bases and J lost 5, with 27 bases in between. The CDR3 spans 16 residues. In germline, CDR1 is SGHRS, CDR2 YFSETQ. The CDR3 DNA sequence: TGCGCCATCACGCCTAAGACAGGACCCTCCCGCCACGAGCAGTACGTC. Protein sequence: CAITPKTGPSRHEQYV.

This CDR3 is CASSLLLAEGGGQYF. CDR3 bases: TGTGCCAGCAGTCTGTTACTAGCGGAAGGCGGGGGGCAGTACTTC. The chain has TRBV28 and TRBJ2-7; TRBD2 aligns across 8 bases. V shed 5 bases, J shed 9 bases, and the junction held 15 bases outside the gene matches. Per germline, CDR1 MDHEN and CDR2 SYDVKM. The CDR3 has 15 amino acids.

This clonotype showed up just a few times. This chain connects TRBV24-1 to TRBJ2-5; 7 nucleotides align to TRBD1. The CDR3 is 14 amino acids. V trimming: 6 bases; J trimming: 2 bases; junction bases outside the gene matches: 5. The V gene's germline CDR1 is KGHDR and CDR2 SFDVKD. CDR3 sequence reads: CATSPGDRQETQYF. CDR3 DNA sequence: TGTGCCACCAGTCCCGGGGACAGACAAGAGACCCAGTACTTC.

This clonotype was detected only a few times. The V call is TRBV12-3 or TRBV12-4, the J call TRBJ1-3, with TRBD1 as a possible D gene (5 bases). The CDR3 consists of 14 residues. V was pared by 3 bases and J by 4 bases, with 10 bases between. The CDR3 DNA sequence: TGTGCCAGCAGTTTTCCCCGGGACGGAAACACCATATATTTT. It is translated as CASSFPRDGNTIYF.

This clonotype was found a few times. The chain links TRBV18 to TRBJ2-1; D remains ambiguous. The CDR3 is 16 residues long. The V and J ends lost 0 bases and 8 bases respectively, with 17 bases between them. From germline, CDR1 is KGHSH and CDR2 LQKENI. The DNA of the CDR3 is TGTGCCAGCTCACCACCGGCCAGCATGTCGGGCGATGAGCAGTTCTTC. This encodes CASSPPASMSGDEQFF.

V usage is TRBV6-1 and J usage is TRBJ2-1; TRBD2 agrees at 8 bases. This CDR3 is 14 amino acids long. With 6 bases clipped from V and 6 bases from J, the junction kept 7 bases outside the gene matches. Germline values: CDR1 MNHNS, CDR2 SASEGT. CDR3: CASRWGTRSNEQFF. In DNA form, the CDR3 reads TGTGCCAGCAGGTGGGGGACTAGAAGCAATGAGCAGTTCTTC.

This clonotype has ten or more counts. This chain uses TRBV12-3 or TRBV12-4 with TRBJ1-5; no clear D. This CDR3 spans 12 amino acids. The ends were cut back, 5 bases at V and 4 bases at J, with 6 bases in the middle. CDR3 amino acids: CASSPFNQPQHF. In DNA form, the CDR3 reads TGTGCCAGCAGTCCCTTTAATCAGCCCCAGCATTTT.

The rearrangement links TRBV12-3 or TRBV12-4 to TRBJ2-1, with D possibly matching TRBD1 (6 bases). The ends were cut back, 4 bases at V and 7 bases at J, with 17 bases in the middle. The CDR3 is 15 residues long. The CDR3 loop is CASSSSLVQGNEQFF. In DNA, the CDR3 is TGTGCCAGCAGTTCCTCACTAGTACAGGGTAATGAGCAGTTCTTC.

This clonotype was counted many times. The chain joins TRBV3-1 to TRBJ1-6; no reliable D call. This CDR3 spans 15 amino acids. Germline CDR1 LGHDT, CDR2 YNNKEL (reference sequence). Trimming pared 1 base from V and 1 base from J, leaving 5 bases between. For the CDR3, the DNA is TGTGCCAGCAGCCAAGGAGGGTCCTATAATTCACCCCTCCACTTT. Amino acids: CASSQGGSYNSPLHF. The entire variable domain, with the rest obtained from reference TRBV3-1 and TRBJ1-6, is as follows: DTAVSQTPKYLVTQMGNDKSIKCEQNLGHDTMYWYKQDSKKFLKIMFSYNNKELIINETVPNRFSPKSPDKAHLNLHINSLELGDSAVYFCASSQGGSYNSPLHFGNGTRLTVT.

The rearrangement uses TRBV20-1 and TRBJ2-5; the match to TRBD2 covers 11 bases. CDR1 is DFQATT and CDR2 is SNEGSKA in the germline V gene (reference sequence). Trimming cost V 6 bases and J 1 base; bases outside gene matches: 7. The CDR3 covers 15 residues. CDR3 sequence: CSAYPTSGVQETQYF. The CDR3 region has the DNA TGCAGTGCCTACCCGACTAGCGGGGTCCAAGAGACCCAGTACTTC.

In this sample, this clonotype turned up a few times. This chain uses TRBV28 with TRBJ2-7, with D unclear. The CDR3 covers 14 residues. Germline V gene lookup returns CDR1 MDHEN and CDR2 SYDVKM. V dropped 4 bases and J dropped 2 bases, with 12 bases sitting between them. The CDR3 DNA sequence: TGTGCCAGCAGTTCACCGGGTCCGACCTACGAGCAGTACTTC. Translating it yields CASSSPGPTYEQYF.

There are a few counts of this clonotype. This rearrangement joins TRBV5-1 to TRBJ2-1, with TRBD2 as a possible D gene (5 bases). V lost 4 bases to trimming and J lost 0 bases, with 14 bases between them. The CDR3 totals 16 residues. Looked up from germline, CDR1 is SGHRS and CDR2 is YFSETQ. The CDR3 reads CASSPDFRSSYNEQFF. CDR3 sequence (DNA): TGCGCCAGCAGCCCGGACTTCCGGAGCTCCTACAATGAGCAGTTCTTC.

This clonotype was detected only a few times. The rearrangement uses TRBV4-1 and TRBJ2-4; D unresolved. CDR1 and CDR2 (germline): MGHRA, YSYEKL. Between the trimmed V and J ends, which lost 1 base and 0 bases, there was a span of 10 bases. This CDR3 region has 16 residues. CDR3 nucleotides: TGCGCCAGCAGCCAAGCGGTCGCACCAGCCAAAAACATTCAGTACTTC. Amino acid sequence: CASSQAVAPAKNIQYF.

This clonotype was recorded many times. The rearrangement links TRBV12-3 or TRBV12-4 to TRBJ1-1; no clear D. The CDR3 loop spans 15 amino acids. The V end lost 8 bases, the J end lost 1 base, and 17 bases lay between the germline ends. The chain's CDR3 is CASCGPLRPNTEAFF. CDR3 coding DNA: TGTGCCAGCTGCGGGCCCCTGAGGCCGAACACTGAAGCTTTCTTT.

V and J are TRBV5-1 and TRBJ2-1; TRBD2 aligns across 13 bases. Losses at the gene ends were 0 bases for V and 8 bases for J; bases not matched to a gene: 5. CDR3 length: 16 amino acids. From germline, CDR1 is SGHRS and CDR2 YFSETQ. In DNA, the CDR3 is TGCGCCAGCAGCTTGGTAGGACTAGCGGGAGTACATGAGCAGTTCTTC. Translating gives CASSLVGLAGVHEQFF.

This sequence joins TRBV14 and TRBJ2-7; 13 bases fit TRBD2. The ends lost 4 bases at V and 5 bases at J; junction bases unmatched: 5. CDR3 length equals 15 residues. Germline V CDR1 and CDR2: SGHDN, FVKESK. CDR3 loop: CASSRTSGSRDEQYF. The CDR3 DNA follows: TGTGCCAGCAGCCGGACTAGCGGGAGCCGGGACGAGCAGTACTTC.